Reported below is one TCR beta chain. What this receptor recognizes is not known. Within one base of it there is no much larger clone, and no base qualities were kept. The immunoSEQ Assay was used to sequence TCR beta CDR3 regions from DNA. As for the original processing: To compute T cell density, TCR beta template counts were normalized to usable DNA, which was estimated by amplifying housekeeping genes. Using the preseqR package, richness was estimated by extrapolating to 120,000 templates for tissue samples and 400,000 templates for PBMC samples. Clonality was defined as one minus Pielou's evenness. To identify tissue-enriched TCRs, differential abundance testing was run on productive amino-acid clonotypes with a minimum total count of 5 and an alpha of 0.1. Repertoire overlap between compartments was quantified with the Jaccard Index and Morisita Overlap Index. GLIPH grouped TCR beta CDR3s together with public tetramer-defined viral CDR3s, and a viral motif had to include at least three viral sequences and also show V-gene enrichment. TCRdb re-hosts the immuneACCESS table, in-frame sequences only. Its copies lack some clones; in the studies checked, an unresolved V gene accounts for under half of them, and the cause for the rest is not known. For V, J and clone size, that table is used; D and trimming come from the DNA. Counted in this sample were about 32,000 clones; 88% of them appeared once. Of the sample, 4.2% is held by the ten largest clones.

This entry belongs to a study of T cells in localized non-small cell lung cancer (dated by TCRdb to 2020 to 2021). Broadly, across the study: The study examined T cell repertoires in roughly 240 patients with early-stage NSCLC and compared tumors with uninvolved tumor-adjacent lungs. The cohort consisted of around 250 treatment-naive NSCLC patients whose localized lung tumors had been resected. Of the NSCLC patients, approximately 130 were male and approximately 110 were female, and the mean age was around 70 years. Summary of the overall study and its limitations: Of the top 100 tumor clones, a median of 57 were detected in paired uninvolved adjacent lung; 28 were also among that lung's top 100. Because of the exploratory design, TCR variables were selected using unadjusted p-values without false-discovery rate correction. Higher T cell density in blood was associated with longer overall survival, whereas higher clonality in adjacent lung was associated with shorter survival. Because multi-region sequencing of the tumors was not done, intratumor heterogeneity could not be ruled out. Uninvolved tumor-adjacent lung showed the highest T cell clonality, higher than tumor, which suggests more focused antigenic responses in the uninvolved tumor-adjacent lung.

Reading from cysteine to phenylalanine, the CDR3 counts 19 amino acids. The DNA shown is the 57-base CDR3, in frame from base 1. At diagnosis, tumor, uninvolved tumor-adjacent lung and peripheral blood were collected and then preserved as a mix of FFPE and fresh-frozen material. For TCR repertoire profiling, blood samples were analyzed in the form of peripheral blood mononuclear cells. The sample consisted of peripheral blood mononuclear cells, taken before any cancer treatment. The receptor chain draws on TRBV12-2 and TRBJ2-7; the tabulated D call, TRBD2, remains unverified against the DNA. TRBV12-2 is noted as a pseudogene. The clonotype originates from a woman aged 35-70 years with stage III lung adenocarcinoma. The CDR3 is CASRLVGPRGGPLSYEQYF. The DNA sequence is as follows: TGTGCAAGTCGCTTAGTGGGGCCGCGCGGGGGGCCCTTGAGTTACGAGCAGTACTTC.